These T cell receptor beta chains were read from a single sample in a study of shared clonotypes between healthy human individuals. TCRdb's copy holds only in-frame clones and misses some; the assay was immunoSEQ multiplex PCR. The sample has around 1.4 million clones, just under 99% seen once; the top ten hold 0.3% to 0.45%. Sequencing was done on a sample of naive CD4+ T cells sorted from blood. These receptors were collected from a young man in good health. Each CDR3 is given without its conserved first and last residue. Each record gives: V gene, J gene, CDR3 protein.

v_call: TRBV29-1
j_call: TRBJ2-1
cdr3_aa: SVGVVFGEQF

v_call: TRBV2
j_call: TRBJ1-5
cdr3_aa: ASSEGHSNQPQH

v_call: TRBV9
j_call: TRBJ2-1
cdr3_aa: ASSVASGRPSSYNEQF

v_call: TRBV4-3
j_call: TRBJ2-2
cdr3_aa: ASSRLAGNTGELF

v_call: TRBV29-1
j_call: TRBJ1-2
cdr3_aa: SVGQGDYGYT

v_call: TRBV5-1
j_call: TRBJ2-7
cdr3_aa: ASSSGPSYEQY

v_call: TRBV4-3
j_call: TRBJ2-1
cdr3_aa: ASSQTFIRKSSYNEQF

v_call: TRBV7-2
j_call: TRBJ2-3
cdr3_aa: ASSFQGTQY

v_call: TRBV6-1
j_call: TRBJ2-2
cdr3_aa: ASSGLRTANTGELF

v_call: TRBV2
j_call: TRBJ1-2
cdr3_aa: ASSESQEYYT

v_call: TRBV30
j_call: TRBJ1-2
cdr3_aa: AWSTDTYGYT

v_call: TRBV30
j_call: TRBJ2-1
cdr3_aa: AWDLSGIAGGEQF

v_call: TRBV18
j_call: TRBJ2-7
cdr3_aa: ASSPLRTSPTYEQY

v_call: TRBV28
j_call: TRBJ2-7
cdr3_aa: ASSLLAGAYEQY

v_call: TRBV6-1
j_call: TRBJ2-7
cdr3_aa: ASEQGAFYEQY

v_call: TRBV4-1
j_call: TRBJ2-7
cdr3_aa: ASSLPGQGAYEQY